This TCR beta chain is from a study of beta chain features in type 1 diabetes. Study as a whole: Similarity in age, gender and cell yields was seen between patients and healthy donors. Overall study results and limits: Moderate but significant shortening of TCRB CDR3s was recorded in all four CD4+ subsets from Type 1 diabetes patients. Fewer junction insertions and more nucleotide deletions appeared in type 1 diabetes patients. Relative to healthy donors, patients appeared to have naive, central memory and Treg TCRB repertoires that were more similar.

Between the trimmed V and J ends, which lost 5 bases and 7 bases, there was a span of 9 bases. In germline, CDR1 is LNHDA, CDR2 SQIVND (reference sequence). The length of the CDR3 is 13 residues. Expressed TCRB transcripts were sequenced after all isolated RNA was converted to cDNA. Only in-frame clones appear in the TCRdb table, and some are missing; sequencing was by immunoSEQ multiplex PCR. The profile covers approximately 280,000 clones, with over 14% appearing a single time and approximately 0.015% taken by the ten largest. Via CD45RO/CCR7/CD25/CD127/CD95/CD27, cells of the CD4+ naive, central memory, regulatory and stem cell-like memory subsets were sorted. This clone was counted only a few times. Its target is unknown.

This clonotype originated in a man aged 18 to 35 with type 1 diabetes. The sequenced sample was naive CD4+ T cells from blood. The chain recombines TRBV19 with TRBJ1-6; D call uncertain. This CDR3 reads CASSEAVNSPLHF. The CDR3 DNA sequence: TGTGCCAGTAGTGAGGCAGTGAATTCACCCCTCCACTTT.